This entry lists 11 T cell receptor beta chains sequenced from one sample in a study of T cell changes during pregnancy in multiple sclerosis. Assay used: immunoSEQ multiplex PCR; TCRdb lists only in-frame clones, some missing. Of roughly 60,000 clones listed, 80% to 95% are singletons. This specimen was peripheral blood, taken in the second trimester of pregnancy. These receptors originate from a female donor with multiple sclerosis, enrolled in a pregnancy study.

J is TRBJ2-5 and V is TRBV7-8; TRBD1 aligns across 8 bases. The CDR3 extends over 14 amino acids. V lost 5 bases to trimming and J lost 7 bases; unmatched junction nucleotides: 9. The germline CDR1 and CDR2 sequences are SGHVS and FQNEAQ. As DNA, the CDR3 is TGTGCCAGCAGCCCCGGACAGGGATTGGGGACCCAGTACTTC. It yields the protein CASSPGQGLGTQYF.

The chain recombines TRBV6-6 with TRBJ2-7; 8 bases match TRBD1. The CDR3 covers 16 residues. Germline V lookup: CDR1 MNHNY, CDR2 SVGAGI (reference sequence). The V segment lost 6 bases and the J segment 7 bases; nucleotides outside the gene matches: 17. Here the CDR3 DNA reads TGTGCCAGCAGCTACCCAAGGACAGGGACCGCTCGTGAGCAGTACTTC. This sequence encodes CASSYPRTGTAREQYF.

The chain combines TRBV6-6 with TRBJ1-1, with D perhaps matching TRBD1 (6 bases). Germline loops: CDR1 MNHNY, CDR2 SVGAGI (reference sequence). CDR3 length: 15 residues. V was shortened by 6 bases and J by 0 bases, with 14 bases between the two germline ends. The CDR3 DNA is TGTGCCAGCAGGTGGACAGCTTCCATGAACACTGAAGCTTTCTTT. Its translation is CASRWTASMNTEAFF.

This chain uses TRBV7-3 with TRBJ2-3; D perhaps matches TRBD2 (6 bases). Per germline, CDR1 SGHTA and CDR2 FQGTGA. This CDR3 is 17 amino acids long. With 3 bases removed from V and 6 bases from J, the gap between germline ends came to 22 bases. The CDR3 is CASSLDGGTPPFDTQYF. In DNA form, the CDR3 reads TGTGCCAGCAGCTTGGACGGCGGGACCCCTCCCTTCGATACGCAGTATTTT. Using reference TRBV7-3 and TRBJ2-3 for the parts outside the CDR3, the full variable domain is GAGVSQTPSNKVTEKGKYVELRCDPISGHTALYWYRQSLGQGPEFLIYFQGTGAADDSGLPNDRFFAVRPEGSVSTLKIQRTERGDSAVYLCASSLDGGTPPFDTQYFGPGTRLTVL.

V gene TRBV6-1 combines with J gene TRBJ2-7, with a tentative D call TRBD2 (6 bases). Looked up from germline, CDR1 is MNHNS and CDR2 is SASEGT. The CDR3 is 17 amino acids. Trimming took 0 bases from V and 0 from J, leaving 15 bases between them. The CDR3 loop is CASSEASFGGTSYEQYF. The CDR3 DNA reads TGTGCCAGCAGTGAAGCTAGCTTCGGCGGGACCTCCTACGAGCAGTACTTC.

The chain is built from TRBV9 and TRBJ2-2; TRBD1 might be the D (6 bases). The germline V gene has CDR1 SGDLS and CDR2 YYNGEE. Trimming took 6 bases from V and 3 from J, leaving 15 bases between them. CDR3 length equals 15 residues. The CDR3 protein is CASTKSGADTGELFF. In DNA form, the CDR3 reads TGTGCCAGCACCAAGTCAGGGGCTGACACCGGGGAGCTGTTTTTT.

This clone showed up just once. The CDR3 loop is CASSFSQGSYEQYF. The CDR3 DNA reads as TGTGCCAGTAGTTTCTCACAGGGCTCCTACGAGCAGTACTTC. The chain recombines TRBV19 with TRBJ2-7; D might be TRBD1 (6 bases). CDR1 LNHDA and CDR2 SQIVND come from the germline V gene (reference sequence). V was shortened by 5 bases and J by 0 bases, with 11 bases between the two germline ends. The CDR3 length is 14 residues.

The chain is built from TRBV28 and TRBJ1-2; 8 positions match TRBD1. Germline V CDR1 and CDR2: MDHEN, SYDVKM. J lost 7 bases, V lost 6 bases, and 13 bases had no gene match. The CDR3 is 15 amino acids. CDR3: CASRTLWTGLSGYTF. In DNA, the CDR3 is TGTGCCAGCAGAACGCTGTGGACAGGGCTGAGTGGCTACACCTTC.

The chain recombines TRBV21-1 with TRBJ2-1; TRBD1, the table's D call, was not compared with the DNA. TRBV21-1 corresponds to a pseudogene. The CDR3 is made up of 15 amino acids. CDR3 sequence (DNA): TGTGCCAGCATCGCCCGGGACAGAAACACCAATGAGCAGTTCTTC. Protein: CASIARDRNTNEQFF.

V gene TRBV25-1 combines with J gene TRBJ2-3; D call uncertain. V was clipped by 0 bases and J by 6 bases, with 16 bases between them. The CDR3 runs 16 residues. Germline V gene sequence: CDR1 MGHDK, CDR2 SYGVNS. The CDR3 region is CASSEYGLGSGDTQYF. CDR3 DNA sequence: TGTGCCAGCAGTGAATATGGTTTGGGTTCCGGGGATACGCAGTATTTT.

The CDR3 DNA reads as TGTGCCAGCAGTCCGGGACAGGCTAGCAATCAGCCCCAGCATTTT. Its protein product is CASSPGQASNQPQHF. J is TRBJ1-5 and V is TRBV6-5; TRBD1 matches at 8 bases. Germline lookup yields CDR1 MNHEY and CDR2 SVGAGI. The CDR3 is 15 residues long. Trimming took 5 bases from V and 0 from J; bases not matched to a gene: 3.